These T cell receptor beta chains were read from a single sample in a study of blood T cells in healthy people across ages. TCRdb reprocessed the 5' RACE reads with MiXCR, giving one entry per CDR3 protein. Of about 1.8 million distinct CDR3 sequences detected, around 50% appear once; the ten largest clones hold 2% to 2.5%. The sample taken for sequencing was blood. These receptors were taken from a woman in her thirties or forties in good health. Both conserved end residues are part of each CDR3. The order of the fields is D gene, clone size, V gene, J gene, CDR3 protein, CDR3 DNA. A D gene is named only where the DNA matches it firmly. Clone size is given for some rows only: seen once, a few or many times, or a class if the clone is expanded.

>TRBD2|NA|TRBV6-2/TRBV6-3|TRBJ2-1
CASSYTPSGGPYNEQFF
TGTGCCAGCAGTTACACTCCTAGCGGGGGGCCTTACAATGAGCAGTTCTTC
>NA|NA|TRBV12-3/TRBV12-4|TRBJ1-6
CASQGRRTNSPLHF
TGTGCCAGCCAAGGACGGAGGACTAATTCACCCCTCCACTTT
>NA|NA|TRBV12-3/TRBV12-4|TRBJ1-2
CASSLNPGSDGYTF
TGTGCCAGCAGTTTAAATCCGGGAAGTGATGGCTACACCTTC
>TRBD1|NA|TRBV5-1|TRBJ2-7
CASSDRDKYF
TGCGCCAGCAGCGACAGGGACAAGTACTTC
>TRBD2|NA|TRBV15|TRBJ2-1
CATSRELLAGNEQFF
TGTGCCACCAGCAGAGAGTTACTAGCGGGGAATGAGCAGTTCTTC
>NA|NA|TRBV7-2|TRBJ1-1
CASQGSLYTEAFF
TGTGCCAGCCAGGGTTCTCTGTACACTGAAGCTTTCTTT
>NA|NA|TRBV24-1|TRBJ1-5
CATSDSTGLQPQHF
TGTGCCACCAGTGACTCTACAGGGTTACAGCCCCAGCATTTT
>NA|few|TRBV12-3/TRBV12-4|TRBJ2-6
CASKSSDSGANVLTF
TGTGCCAGCAAATCCAGCGACTCTGGGGCCAACGTCCTGACTTTC
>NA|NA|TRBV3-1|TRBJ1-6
CASSLGPSLNSPLHF
TGTGCCAGCAGTTTGGGACCGTCGCTTAATTCACCCCTCCACTTT
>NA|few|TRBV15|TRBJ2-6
CATRRLSDSGANVLTF
TGTGCCACCCGACGCCTCTCGGACTCTGGGGCCAACGTCCTGACTTTC
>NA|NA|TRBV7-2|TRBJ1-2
CASSSPGRRTSYGYTF
TGTGCCAGCAGCTCTCCGGGACGGAGGACCAGCTATGGCTACACCTTC
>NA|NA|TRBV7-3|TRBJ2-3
CASSLTYATDTQYF
TGTGCCAGCAGCTTAACGTATGCCACAGATACGCAGTATTTT
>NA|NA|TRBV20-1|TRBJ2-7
CSAKGRMVYEQYF
TGCAGTGCTAAGGGACGGATGGTATACGAGCAGTACTTC
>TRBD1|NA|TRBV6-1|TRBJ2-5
CASRRVWDSQETQYF
TGTGCCAGCAGAAGAGTCTGGGACAGTCAAGAGACCCAGTACTTC
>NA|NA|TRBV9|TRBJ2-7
CASSATGTDGEQYF
TGTGCCAGCAGCGCGACCGGGACCGACGGCGAGCAGTACTTC
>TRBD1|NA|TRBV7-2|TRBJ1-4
CASSQNDRASSRELFF
TGTGCCAGCAGCCAAAATGACAGGGCCTCCTCAAGGGAACTGTTTTTT
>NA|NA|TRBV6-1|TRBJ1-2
CAGRQGPLYGYTF
TGTGCCGGCAGGCAGGGCCCACTCTATGGCTACACCTTC
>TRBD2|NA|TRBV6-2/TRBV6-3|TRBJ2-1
CASKRAGGQYNEQFF
TGTGCCAGCAAGCGAGCGGGGGGCCAATACAATGAGCAGTTCTTC
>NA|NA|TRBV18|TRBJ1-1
CASSPVQNTEAFF
TGTGCCAGCTCACCAGTCCAGAACACTGAAGCTTTCTTT
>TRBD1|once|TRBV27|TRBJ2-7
CASSSVHGTDSYEQYF
TGTGCCAGCAGTTCCGTCCACGGGACAGACTCCTACGAGCAGTACTTC
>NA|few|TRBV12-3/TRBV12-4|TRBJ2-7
CASSFYGEQYF
TGTGCCAGCAGTTTCTACGGGGAGCAGTACTTC
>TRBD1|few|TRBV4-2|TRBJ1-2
CASSQDDRGGYGYTF
TGTGCCAGCAGCCAAGATGACAGGGGTGGCTATGGCTACACCTTC
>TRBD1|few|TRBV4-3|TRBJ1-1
CASSQAGQGTEAFF
TGCGCCAGCAGCCAAGCTGGACAGGGCACTGAAGCTTTCTTT
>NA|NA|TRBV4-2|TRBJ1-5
CASSQDLDKPQHF
TGTGCCAGCAGCCAAGATCTAGATAAGCCCCAGCATTTT